The 14 T cell receptor beta chains presented below share a single source sample, sequenced in a study of T cells in Graves' hyperthyroidism and ophthalmopathy. TCR beta CDR3 regions were amplified from RNA. The TCR CDR3 was amplified in a first-round RT-PCR using the HTBI primer set. TCRdb fed the multiplex PCR reads into MiXCR, producing one record per CDR3 protein. Among 250,000 or so distinct CDR3 sequences listed, 16% were seen once. The sequencing input was blood. All receptors derive from a woman in her late teens or twenties with Graves' ophthalmopathy.

This clonotype was seen a few times. This chain's CDR3 is CASSIAHDTDTQYF. CDR3 sequence (DNA): TGTGCCAGTAGTATAGCCCACGACACAGATACGCAGTATTTT. This chain links TRBV19 with TRBJ2-3; D is unresolved. The CDR3 has 14 residues. With 1 base removed from V and 2 bases from J, the gap between germline ends came to 7 bases. Germline CDR1 LNHDA, CDR2 SQIVND (reference sequence).

This clonotype was recorded at least ten times. This chain links TRBV20-1 with TRBJ1-1; TRBD1 agrees at 8 bases. Germline lookup yields CDR1 DFQATT and CDR2 SNEGSKA (reference sequence). The CDR3 runs 14 residues. J lost 8 bases, V lost 6 bases, and 14 bases had no gene match. The CDR3 here is CSAPKPGGWSEAFF. Here the CDR3 DNA reads TGCAGTGCACCGAAACCAGGGGGCTGGTCGGAAGCTTTCTTT.

In this sample, this clonotype turned up many times. This sequence joins TRBV30 and TRBJ2-1, with 10 bases identical to TRBD2. Losses at the gene ends were 0 bases for V and 10 bases for J; bases not matched to a gene: 9. The CDR3 runs to 15 residues. Germline V gives CDR1 GTSNPN, CDR2 SVGIG (reference sequence). The CDR3 is CAWSVGGTSALEQFF. Written as DNA, the CDR3 is TGTGCCTGGAGTGTAGGGGGGACTAGCGCCCTCGAGCAGTTCTTC. The full variable domain, rest sourced from reference TRBV30 and TRBJ2-1, is SQTIHQWPATLVQPVGSPLSLECTVEGTSNPNLYWYRQAAGRGLQLLFYSVGIGQISSEVPQNLSASRPQDRQFILSSKKLLLSDSGFYLCAWSVGGTSALEQFFGPGTRLTVL.

This clonotype was counted at least ten times. The chain has TRBV6-1 and TRBJ1-5, with 9 positions matching TRBD1. The CDR3 contains 15 residues. The junction had 7 bases not matched to a gene; V was cut back by 6 bases and J by 4 bases. Germline V gives CDR1 MNHNS, CDR2 SASEGT. CDR3 coding DNA: TGTGCCAGCAGGCCCGGGACAGGGAGTAATCAGCCCCAGCATTTT. The encoded protein is CASRPGTGSNQPQHF.

This clonotype occurred many times. The chain recombines TRBV18 with TRBJ2-7; unclear D gene. The CDR3 runs 16 residues. V lost 3 bases and J 0 bases, leaving 15 bases between the germline ends. Germline CDR1 and CDR2: KGHSH and LQKENI. CDR3 in DNA: TGTGCCAGCTCACCTCTTGGCCATGAGGCCTCCTACGAGCAGTACTTC. It encodes CASSPLGHEASYEQYF.

This clonotype has a count of ten or more. This sequence joins TRBV20-1 and TRBJ1-2; 11 bases align to TRBD1. The CDR3 extends over 16 amino acids. The germline V gene has CDR1 DFQATT and CDR2 SNEGSKA (reference sequence). V shed 5 bases and J 5 bases; nucleotides not matched to a gene: 13. The CDR3 DNA follows: TGCAGTGCTTACCGGGACAGGGGGACAGGGGGGTATGGCTACACCTTC. The encoded protein is CSAYRDRGTGGYGYTF.

This clonotype was observed at least ten times. The chain carries TRBV28 and TRBJ2-5, with D perhaps matching TRBD1 (6 bases). Germline CDR1 reads MDHEN; CDR2 reads SYDVKM. This CDR3 spans 15 amino acids. Trimming removed 6 bases from V and 2 bases from J, with 16 bases in between. The CDR3 protein is CASSPPRGQQETQYF. Here the CDR3 DNA reads TGTGCCAGCAGCCCCCCCCGGGGACAACAAGAGACCCAGTACTTC.

This clonotype was observed at least ten times. This chain uses TRBV11-3 with TRBJ2-1; 7 nucleotides line up with TRBD2. J lost 0 bases, V lost 6 bases, and 5 bases had no gene match. The germline gives CDR1 SGHNT, CDR2 YENEEA. The CDR3 covers 15 residues. CDR3 in amino acids: CASSRWGGSYNEQFF. The CDR3 DNA reads TGTGCCAGCAGTAGGTGGGGGGGCTCCTACAATGAGCAGTTCTTC.

Many counts were recorded for this clonotype. This chain joins TRBV7-9 and TRBJ2-1; 9 nucleotides agree with TRBD2. The CDR3 has 14 residues. In germline, CDR1 is SEHNR, CDR2 FQNEAQ (reference sequence). The J segment lost 8 bases and the V segment lost 5 bases, leaving 7 bases of the junction unmatched. This CDR3 reads CASSQRLAGHEQFF. CDR3 DNA: TGTGCCAGCAGCCAACGGCTAGCGGGACATGAGCAGTTCTTC.

The table lists this clonotype with many counts. This chain uses TRBV28 with TRBJ2-1; D is unclear. CDR3 length: 11 residues. V gave up 7 bases and J gave up 8 bases, with 9 bases separating them. Germline V gene sequence: CDR1 MDHEN, CDR2 SYDVKM. The CDR3 is CASTSSDEQFF. CDR3 sequence (DNA): TGTGCCAGCACGAGTTCAGATGAGCAGTTCTTC.

In its sample, this clonotype was seen a few times. The J gene is TRBJ2-3, the V gene TRBV7-9; D is ambiguous. V gave up 9 bases and J gave up 0 bases, with 4 bases separating them. Germline loops: CDR1 SEHNR, CDR2 FQNEAQ (reference sequence). The CDR3 covers 11 residues. The DNA for the CDR3 is TGTGCCAGTTGGAGCACAGATACGCAGTATTTT. This codes for CASWSTDTQYF.

This clonotype was found many times. The rearrangement uses TRBV28 and TRBJ2-3; D tentatively fits TRBD1 or TRBD2 (5 bases each). V dropped 7 bases and J dropped 0 bases, with 14 bases sitting between them. The germline V gene encodes CDR1 MDHEN and CDR2 SYDVKM. CDR3 length equals 15 residues. The DNA for the CDR3 is TGTGCCAGCAACCTACAGGAGGCTAGCACAGATACGCAGTATTTT. Encoded protein: CASNLQEASTDTQYF.

This clonotype was detected ten times or more. This chain's CDR3 is CASSLEGGPLGAAFF. As DNA, the CDR3 is TGTGCCAGCAGCTTAGAGGGGGGACCGCTCGGGGCAGCTTTCTTT. The chain links TRBV7-9 to TRBJ1-1; weak D call: TRBD1 (6 bases). The germline V and J ends were trimmed by 1 base and 10 bases, with 19 bases remaining between them. The CDR3 is 15 amino acids. The germline V gene encodes CDR1 SEHNR and CDR2 FQNEAQ (reference sequence).

Concerning this clonotype itself: A read error may produce the germline difference seen at one junction end. This rearrangement joins TRBV25-1 to TRBJ1-4; D gene unclear. The CDR3 is made up of 11 amino acids. The germline CDR1 and CDR2 sequences are MGHDK and SYGVNS. The CDR3 DNA sequence: TGTGCCAGCAGGGAATCTGAAAAACTGTTTTTT. Translated: CASRESEKLFF.